What follows is one T cell receptor beta chain and its context. Its antigen is still unknown. This record comes from a study of blood T cells in healthy people across ages. Findings of the study overall: Percentage of naive T cells showed a strong correlation with TCR beta diversity.

Sample-barcoded 5' priming and a J-beta primer mix drove a second PCR of about 6 to 12 cycles. Each CDR3 protein gets one entry after TCRdb re-called the 5' RACE reads with MiXCR. In the table there are approximately 800,000 distinct CDR3 sequences, around a quarter of which are singletons. The CDR3 covers 14 residues. V was cut by 3 bases and J by 2 bases, with 10 bases left in between. Germline V lookup: CDR1 SGHAT, CDR2 FQNNGV. Separately, the same data were catalogued under a study of T cells of mothers and their children. That source reports: Donation came from a few healthy Caucasian mothers together with their six children.

This receptor was taken from a boy younger than 18 in good health. The V and J genes are TRBV11-2 and TRBJ1-1, with D possibly TRBD1 on 6 matching bases. The sequencing input was blood. The DNA of the CDR3 is TGTGCCAGCAGCTTCCGACAGGCCAACACTGAAGCTTTCTTT. Its translation: CASSFRQANTEAFF. Full variable domain (remainder filled in from reference TRBV11-2 and TRBJ1-1): EAGVAQSPRYKIIEKRQSVAFWCNPISGHATLYWYQQILGQGPKLLIQFQNNGVVDDSQLPKDRFSAERLKGVDSTLKIQPAKLEDSAVYLCASSFRQANTEAFFGQGTRLTVV.